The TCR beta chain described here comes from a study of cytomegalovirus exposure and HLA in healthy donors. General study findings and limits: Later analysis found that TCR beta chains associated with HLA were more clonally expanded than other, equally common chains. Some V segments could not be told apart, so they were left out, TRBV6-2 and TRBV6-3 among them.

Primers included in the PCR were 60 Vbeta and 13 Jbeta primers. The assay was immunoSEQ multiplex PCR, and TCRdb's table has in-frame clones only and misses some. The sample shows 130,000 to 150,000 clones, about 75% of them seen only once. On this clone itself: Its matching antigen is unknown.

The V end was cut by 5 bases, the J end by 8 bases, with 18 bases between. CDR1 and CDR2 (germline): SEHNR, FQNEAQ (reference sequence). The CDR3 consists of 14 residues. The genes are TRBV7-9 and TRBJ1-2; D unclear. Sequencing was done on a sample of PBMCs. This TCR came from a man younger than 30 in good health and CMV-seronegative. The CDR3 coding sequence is TGTGCCAGCAGCCCCGAGGGCCCAGGAAAGGGCTACACCTTC. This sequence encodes CASSPEGPGKGYTF. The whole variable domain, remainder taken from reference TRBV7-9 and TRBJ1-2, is DTGVSQNPRHKITKRGQNVTFRCDPISEHNRLYWYRQTLGQGPEFLTYFQNEAQLEKSRLLSDRFSAERPKGSFSTLEIQRTEQGDSAMYLCASSPEGPGKGYTFGSGTRLTVV.